The present TCR beta chain was sequenced within a study of PD-1 blockade in mismatch repair-deficient tumors. About the research overall: Patients had approximately 11 mismatch repair-deficient cancer types, all previously treated and progressing.

Every patient had mismatch repair deficiency by PCR or immunohistochemistry. Three pembrolizumab responders had their TCRs sequenced. Libraries were prepared by immunoSEQ multiplex PCR; TCRdb keeps only in-frame clonotypes and omits some of them. The sample carries roughly 16,000 clones, about 80% recorded once. Sequencing used PBMCs, obtained 4 weeks after starting pembrolizumab. This TCR came from an adult with mismatch repair-deficient cancer.

Here the CDR3 reads CASSLEAGQYPNEQYF. The CDR3 bases are TGTGCCAGCAGCTTAGAGGCGGGACAGTATCCCAACGAGCAGTACTTC. The V and J genes are TRBV7-6 and TRBJ2-7, with D maybe TRBD1 (7 bases). The germline V gene encodes CDR1 SGHVS and CDR2 FNYEAQ. V lost 1 base and J lost 5, with 18 bases in between. The CDR3 runs 16 residues.